Listed here are 21 T cell receptor beta chains from one sample, sequenced in a study of regulatory T cells in long-lasting Graves disease. Time point indicated: persistent/refractory GD, antithyroid drugs over 5 years with positive TRAb. Isolated PBMC RNA provided the starting material for the TCR library. Relying on iRepertoire HTBI primers and Arm-PCR of CDR3 regions, the team built TCR beta libraries. TCRdb independently ran MiXCR on the multiplex PCR reads; one entry per CDR3 protein. Of hundreds of thousands of distinct CDR3 sequences in the sample, 30% were seen once. Specimen: peripheral blood mononuclear cells (PBMCs), collected when the disease was refractory, from a patient treated with antithyroid drugs. The source of these receptors is a female donor with Graves disease.

This clonotype was recorded a few times. This sequence joins TRBV5-1 and TRBJ1-5; D gene unclear. V was pared by 0 bases and J by 1 base, with 8 bases between. This CDR3 is 15 amino acids long. CDR1 is SGHRS, CDR2 YFSETQ, per germline. CDR3 in DNA: TGCGCCAGCAGCTTGGCGGTGGGCAGCAATCAGCCCCAGCATTTT. It encodes CASSLAVGSNQPQHF.

The genes are TRBV5-1 and TRBJ1-2; 8 bases are a match to TRBD1. V lost 0 bases to trimming and J lost 6 bases; unmatched junction nucleotides: 4. Germline V CDR1 and CDR2: SGHRS, YFSETQ. The CDR3 runs 14 residues. CDR3 in DNA: TGCGCCAGCAGCTTGGACAGGGGGACTCATGGCTACACCTTC. The encoded protein is CASSLDRGTHGYTF. The entire variable domain, with the rest obtained from reference TRBV5-1 and TRBJ1-2, is as follows: KAGVTQTPRYLIKTRGQQVTLSCSPISGHRSVSWYQQTPGQGLQFLFEYFSETQRNKGNFPGRFSGRQFSNSRSEMNVSTLELGDSALYLCASSLDRGTHGYTFGSGTRLTVV.

CDR3 amino acids: CASTKDGRGIYGYTF. In nucleotides, the CDR3 is TGTGCCAGCACAAAAGACGGACGGGGAATTTATGGCTACACCTTC. The rearrangement joins TRBV6-1 to TRBJ1-2; D gene uncertain. Deletions cut 7 bases from V and 5 bases from J, with 20 bases between. Germline CDR1 reads MNHNS; CDR2 reads SASEGT. The CDR3 length is 15 residues.

This clonotype was seen more than once but under ten times. The chain joins TRBV27 to TRBJ2-7; 11 nucleotides line up with TRBD2. CDR1 is MNHEY, CDR2 SMNVEV, per germline (reference sequence). The CDR3 is 13 residues long. V trimming: 9 bases; J trimming: 4 bases; junction bases outside the gene matches: 5. The chain's CDR3 is CASTGLAEYEQYF. The CDR3 DNA is TGTGCCAGTACGGGACTAGCGGAGTACGAGCAGTACTTC.

The rearrangement joins TRBV12-3 or TRBV12-4 to TRBJ1-5; D gene unclear. The CDR3 sequence is 13 residues long. The V gene lost 2 bases and the J gene lost 3 bases, with 5 bases spanning the gap. CDR3 residues: CASSLNDNQPQHF. The CDR3 DNA reads as TGTGCCAGCAGTTTAAACGACAATCAGCCCCAGCATTTT.

V and J are TRBV5-1 and TRBJ2-7, with 10 bases lining up with TRBD2. CDR3 length: 14 residues. Germline CDR1 reads SGHRS; CDR2 reads YFSETQ. Trimming cost V 6 bases and J 2 bases; bases outside gene matches: 5. The CDR3 region is CASTTSGVTYEQYF. The CDR3 bases are TGCGCCAGCACCACTAGCGGGGTCACCTACGAGCAGTACTTC.

The CDR3 is CASRSREVETQYF. The CDR3 nucleotides are TGTGCCAGCAGGTCCCGGGAGGTGGAGACCCAGTACTTC. The chain is built from TRBV12-3 or TRBV12-4 and TRBJ2-5, with 7 nucleotides matching TRBD2. This CDR3 spans 13 amino acids. V was clipped by 6 bases and J by 5 bases; unmatched bases: 6.

This sequence joins TRBV19 and TRBJ1-1; D unclear. The V gene lost 8 bases and the J gene lost 7 bases, with 17 bases spanning the gap. The CDR3 has 13 residues. CDR1 LNHDA and CDR2 SQIVND come from the germline V gene (reference sequence). The CDR3 region has the DNA TGTGCCAGTTCTGACATTTTGGACGGTGAAGCTTTCTTT. It yields the protein CASSDILDGEAFF.

The chain combines TRBV7-9 with TRBJ2-5, with 9 bases fitting TRBD2. From germline, CDR1 is SEHNR and CDR2 FQNEAQ (reference sequence). J lost 5 bases, V lost 3 bases, and 4 bases had no gene match. The CDR3 runs 14 residues. CDR3 protein: CASSFASGKETQYF. CDR3 DNA: TGTGCCAGCAGCTTTGCTAGCGGGAAGGAGACCCAGTACTTC.

V and J are TRBV20-1 and TRBJ1-5, with 7 bases fitting TRBD1. This CDR3 is 14 amino acids long. Germline V gene data show CDR1 as DFQATT and CDR2 as SNEGSKA (reference sequence). J lost 6 bases, V lost 4 bases, and 9 bases had no gene match. CDR3 sequence: CSATSGQASQPQHF. In DNA, the CDR3 is TGCAGTGCTACCTCAGGACAGGCCAGTCAGCCCCAGCATTTT.

V usage is TRBV12-3 or TRBV12-4 and J usage is TRBJ1-5, with D uncertain. CDR3 length: 15 residues. Trimming left V 3 bases short and J 0 bases short, with 9 bases between. The CDR3 sequence: CASSFYATSNQPQHF. CDR3 in DNA: TGTGCCAGCAGTTTTTACGCGACTAGCAATCAGCCCCAGCATTTT.

This clonotype came up a few times. The V call is TRBV15, the J call TRBJ1-1; TRBD1 aligns across 11 bases. V was clipped by 4 bases and J by 12 bases; unmatched bases: 10. Germline CDR1 and CDR2: LNHNV and YYDKDF (reference sequence). CDR3 size: 14 residues. The chain's CDR3 is CATSTGQGAGKTFF. The DNA of the CDR3 is TGTGCCACCAGCACCGGACAGGGGGCAGGGAAGACTTTCTTT.

The CDR3 DNA is TGTGCCAGCATGTCCACAGGGGGCACTGAAGCTTTCTTT. Translated, it gives CASMSTGGTEAFF. The J gene is TRBJ1-1, the V gene TRBV2; 8 bases fit TRBD1. V lost 7 bases and J lost 4; bases outside the gene matches: 5. Germline assignment: CDR1 SNHLY and CDR2 FYNNEI. The CDR3 consists of 13 residues.

The CDR3 DNA follows: TGCAGTGCTAGTGTGACACAAAACGAGCAGTACTTC. Translating it yields CSASVTQNEQYF. J is TRBJ2-7 and V is TRBV20-1; no reliable D call. This CDR3 spans 12 amino acids. CDR1 and CDR2 from the germline V gene are DFQATT and SNEGSKA (reference sequence). Trimming shortened V by 3 bases and J by 5 bases, and 11 bases separated the two germline ends.

Ten or more counts support this clonotype. This chain links TRBV11-2 with TRBJ2-5, with D tentatively TRBD1 (7 bases). Germline-derived CDR1 and CDR2 are SGHAT and FQNNGV. V was pared by 5 bases and J by 7 bases, with 11 bases between. This CDR3 has 12 residues. This chain's CDR3 is CASSPGGWTQYF. DNA of the CDR3: TGTGCCAGCAGCCCAGGGGGGTGGACCCAGTACTTC. Full variable domain (remainder filled in from reference TRBV11-2 and TRBJ2-5): EAGVAQSPRYKIIEKRQSVAFWCNPISGHATLYWYQQILGQGPKLLIQFQNNGVVDDSQLPKDRFSAERLKGVDSTLKIQPAKLEDSAVYLCASSPGGWTQYFGPGTRLLVL.

This clonotype occurred many times. The J gene is TRBJ1-2, the V gene TRBV6-1; TRBD1 agrees at 10 bases. The germline V gene encodes CDR1 MNHNS and CDR2 SASEGT. The CDR3 length is 15 residues. Trimming took 5 bases from V and 4 from J; bases not matched to a gene: 7. CDR3 sequence reads: CASSRSTGGLYGYTF. CDR3 in DNA: TGTGCCAGCAGTCGCTCGACAGGGGGCCTCTATGGCTACACCTTC.

The chain links TRBV6-2 or TRBV6-3 to TRBJ2-1; D is possibly TRBD1 or TRBD2 (6 bases each). This CDR3 has 14 residues. Trimming shortened V by 6 bases and J by 6 bases, and 15 bases separated the two germline ends. CDR1 and CDR2 (germline): MNHEY, SVGEGT. The CDR3 bases are TGTGCCAGCAGGGAGCTAGGGGGGCTCAATGAGCAGTTCTTC. This encodes CASRELGGLNEQFF.

The rearrangement uses TRBV7-9 and TRBJ1-5; no firm D call. Trimming pared 4 bases from V and 4 bases from J, leaving 11 bases between. The length of the CDR3 is 14 residues. Germline V gene lookup returns CDR1 SEHNR and CDR2 FQNEAQ (reference sequence). Here the CDR3 DNA reads TGTGCCAGCAGCTCCGCCGGGAGAAATCAGCCCCAGCATTTT. Protein product: CASSSAGRNQPQHF.

The CDR3, as DNA: TGTGCCAGCAGTTTAGGGCAGGGGGCGCAGGAGACCCAGTACTTC. It encodes CASSLGQGAQETQYF. This chain connects TRBV12-3 or TRBV12-4 to TRBJ2-5; 8 bases line up with TRBD1. The trim removed 1 base at V and 5 bases at J, leaving 6 bases unmatched. The CDR3 consists of 15 residues.

In its sample, this clonotype was seen a few times. V and J are TRBV29-1 and TRBJ2-5, with D possibly TRBD1 on 6 matching bases. The V end lost 4 bases, the J end lost 0 bases, and 9 bases lay between the germline ends. The CDR3 runs to 13 residues. The germline CDR1 and CDR2 sequences are SQVTM and ANQGSEA. In DNA, the CDR3 is TGCAGCGTTGTTTGGGACAACCAAGAGACCCAGTACTTC. As protein: CSVVWDNQETQYF.

Many counts were recorded for this clonotype. V usage is TRBV6-5 and J usage is TRBJ2-5; 7 bases match TRBD1. The length of the CDR3 is 15 residues. Per the germline V gene, CDR1 is MNHEY and CDR2 is SVGAGI. After removal of 2 bases from V and 1 base from J, the junction contained 4 bases not matched to a gene. CDR3 sequence: CASSYGTARQETQYF. The CDR3 bases are TGTGCCAGCAGTTACGGGACAGCCCGCCAAGAGACCCAGTACTTC.